This TCR beta chain was sequenced for a study of T-cell reconstitution after alpha-beta-depleted transplantation in children. Study-level points and caveats: Most T-cell counts and diversity one year after the transplant came from T cells that were newly produced.

CDR3 length: 12 residues. Germline trimming cut 3 bases from V and 4 bases from J; bases unmatched to any gene: 2. Germline values: CDR1 SQVTM, CDR2 ANQGSEA. This clonotype was found many times. What it recognizes is unknown. It was with unique molecular identifiers that the TCRbeta library was prepared. TCRdb reprocessed the PCR reads via MiXCR and lists one record per CDR3 protein. The sample lists 550,000 to 800,000 distinct CDR3 sequences; roughly 13% were seen once. The V gene is TRBV29-1, the J gene TRBJ1-1; 7 positions agree with TRBD1. The receptor was derived from a girl under 10 years old with congenital amegakaryocytic thrombocytopenia, due to receive a stem cell transplant. The sequencing here drew on PBMCs, taken before TCRalphabeta/CD19-depleted stem cell transplant. The DNA for the CDR3 is TGCAGCGTTGAGGAGGGGGCCACTGAAGCTTTCTTT. This encodes CSVEEGATEAFF. The complete variable domain, with remaining parts taken from reference TRBV29-1 and TRBJ1-1, reads SAVISQKPSRDICQRGTSLTIQCQVDSQVTMMFWYRQQPGQSLTLIATANQGSEATYESGFVIDKFPISRPNLTFSTLTVSNMSPEDSSIYLCSVEEGATEAFFGQGTRLTVV.